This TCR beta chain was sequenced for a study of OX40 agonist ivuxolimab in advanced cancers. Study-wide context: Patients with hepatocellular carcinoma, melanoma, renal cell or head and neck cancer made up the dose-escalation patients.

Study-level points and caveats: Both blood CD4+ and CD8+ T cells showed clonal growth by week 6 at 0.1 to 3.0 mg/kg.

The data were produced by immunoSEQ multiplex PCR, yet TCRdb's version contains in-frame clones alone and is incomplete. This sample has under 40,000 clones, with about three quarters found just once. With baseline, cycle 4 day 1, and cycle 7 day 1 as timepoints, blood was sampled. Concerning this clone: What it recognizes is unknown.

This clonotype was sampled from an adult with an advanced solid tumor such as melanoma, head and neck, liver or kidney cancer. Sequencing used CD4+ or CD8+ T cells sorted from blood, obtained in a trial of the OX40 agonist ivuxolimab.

CDR3 in DNA: TGTGCCAGCAGCTTCCCTACCGGGACTCCCTCGGGGGAGCAGTACTTC. Translation gives CASSFPTGTPSGEQYF. V and J are TRBV5-4 and TRBJ2-7, with D possibly being TRBD2 (6 bases). Germline values: CDR1 SGHNT, CDR2 YYREEE (reference sequence). V was clipped by 2 bases and J by 7 bases, with 22 bases between them. The CDR3 is made up of 16 amino acids. Supplemented by reference TRBV5-4 and TRBJ2-7, the full variable domain reads ETGVTQSPTHLIKTRGQQVTLRCSSQSGHNTVSWYQQALGQGPQFIFQYYREEENGRGNFPPRFSGLQFPNYSSELNVNALELDDSALYLCASSFPTGTPSGEQYFGPGTRLTVT.